Presented here are 27 T cell receptor beta chains from one specimen sequenced in a study of regulatory T cells in long-lasting Graves disease. Time point denoted: newly diagnosed GD, antithyroid drugs for less than 3 months. PBMC RNA served as the TCR library source. Construction of the TCR beta libraries employed iRepertoire HTBI primers in conjunction with Arm-PCR of CDR3 regions. TCRdb redid the calling of the multiplex PCR reads with MiXCR, one entry per CDR3 protein. This sample yields hundreds of thousands of distinct CDR3 sequences, of which 16% are seen a single time; 18% belongs to the top ten. These data also formed part of another study, on T cells in Graves' hyperthyroidism and ophthalmopathy.

The sample here was peripheral blood mononuclear cells (PBMCs), taken at new diagnosis, from a patient treated with antithyroid drugs. These receptors were obtained from a woman aged 30 to 39 with Graves disease.

The J gene is TRBJ2-4, the V gene TRBV5-6; D might be TRBD1 (6 bases). Trimming took off 3 bases at V and 0 bases at J, with 10 bases between the two ends. Per germline, CDR1 SGHDT and CDR2 YYEEEE. The length of the CDR3 is 15 residues. In nucleotides, the CDR3 is TGTGCCAGCAGCTCCCGGACAGTAGCCAAAAACATTCAGTACTTC. It yields the protein CASSSRTVAKNIQYF.

Comment on this clonotype: A much larger clone differs by one base, so this may be a read error. This rearrangement joins TRBV2 to TRBJ2-1; no reliable D call. The V end lost 7 bases, the J end lost 6 bases, and 16 bases lay between the germline ends. The CDR3 loop spans 14 amino acids. CDR1 is SNHLY and CDR2 is FYNNEI in the germline V gene. The CDR3 loop reads CASITQALTNEQFF. The CDR3 nucleotides are TGTGCCAGCATTACCCAGGCCCTTACCAATGAGCAGTTCTTC.

This clonotype was counted many times. V and J are TRBV2 and TRBJ1-2; D is possibly TRBD1 (5 bases). The V gene lost 6 bases and the J gene lost 8 bases, with 13 bases spanning the gap. Germline CDR1 SNHLY, CDR2 FYNNEI. The CDR3 consists of 12 residues. The CDR3 nucleotides are TGTGCCAGCAGAGGCCAGGGAGAAGGCTACACCTTC. This translates into CASRGQGEGYTF.

Turning to this clonotype: This may arise from a read error, as a much more abundant clone is one base away. This chain connects TRBV15 to TRBJ2-5, with a possible D match to TRBD1 (6 bases). The CDR3 length is 13 residues. From germline, CDR1 is LNHNV and CDR2 YYDKDF (reference sequence). DNA for the CDR3: TGTGCCACCAGCAGCGGACAGTTCGAGACCCAGTGCTTC. This gives the protein CATSSGQFETQCF.

The CDR3 DNA reads TGTGCCAGCAGCCAGAACCCCAGCGGGAACAATGAGCAGTTCTTC. It translates to CASSQNPSGNNEQFF. The rearrangement joins TRBV14 to TRBJ2-1, with TRBD2 matching over 7 bases. Germline loops: CDR1 SGHDN, CDR2 FVKESK. CDR3 size: 15 residues. Unmatched junction bases numbered 7, after V lost 3 bases and J lost 5 bases.

The chain combines TRBV19 with TRBJ2-7, with a weak D call TRBD1 (6 bases). The ends were cut back, 3 bases at V and 5 bases at J, with 17 bases in the middle. The CDR3 has 15 residues. The V gene's germline CDR1 is LNHDA and CDR2 SQIVND (reference sequence). The CDR3 region is CASSMSATGHNEQYF. CDR3 DNA: TGTGCCAGTAGTATGTCTGCGACAGGCCACAACGAGCAGTACTTC. Supplemented by reference TRBV19 and TRBJ2-7, the full variable domain reads DGGITQSPKYLFRKEGQNVTLSCEQNLNHDAMYWYRQDPGQGLRLIYYSQIVNDFQKGDIAEGYSVSREKKESFPLTVTSAQKNPTAFYLCASSMSATGHNEQYFGPGTRLTVT.

This clonotype appeared many times. This chain uses TRBV6-1 with TRBJ1-1; D might be TRBD1 (5 bases). The CDR3 has 11 residues. Germline values: CDR1 MNHNS, CDR2 SASEGT. The V and J ends lost 7 bases and 4 bases respectively, with 7 bases between them. This CDR3 is CASIDSTEAFF. The CDR3 DNA reads as TGTGCCAGCATCGACAGCACTGAAGCTTTCTTT.

This clonotype was counted at least ten times. This chain joins TRBV3-1 and TRBJ2-1, with a weak D call TRBD2 (6 bases). The CDR3 is 14 amino acids. Germline V CDR1 and CDR2: LGHDT, YNNKEL (reference sequence). V was cut by 7 bases and J by 13 bases, with 23 bases left in between. The CDR3 sequence: CASTLTPSAAHQFF. Here the CDR3 DNA reads TGTGCCAGCACCCTGACTCCTAGCGCAGCTCATCAGTTCTTC.

The V gene is TRBV6-2 or TRBV6-3, the J gene TRBJ2-7, with TRBD1 as a possible D gene (6 bases). The CDR3 consists of 12 residues. From germline, CDR1 is MNHEY and CDR2 SVGEGT. V gave up 7 bases and J gave up 3 bases, with 10 bases separating them. CDR3 residues: CASTTDSYEQYF. CDR3 DNA: TGTGCCAGCACCACGGACAGCTACGAGCAGTACTTC.

Many counts were recorded for this clonotype. The chain links TRBV29-1 to TRBJ2-7, with D perhaps assigned TRBD1 or TRBD2 (6 bases each). CDR1 SQVTM and CDR2 ANQGSEA come from the germline V gene. Trimming took 5 bases from V and 0 from J, leaving 14 bases between them. The CDR3 spans 14 residues. CDR3 bases: TGCAGCGTTACGGGGGCGGAGAGCTCCTACGAGCAGTACTTC. Its translation: CSVTGAESSYEQYF.

This clonotype came up a few times. The chain is built from TRBV12-3 or TRBV12-4 and TRBJ2-1; 10 bases map to TRBD1. The CDR3 has 17 amino acids. The V segment lost 8 bases and the J segment 6 bases; nucleotides outside the gene matches: 16. This CDR3 reads CASYAGTGARSVNEQFF. CDR3 DNA: TGTGCCAGCTACGCCGGGACAGGGGCCCGATCGGTCAATGAGCAGTTCTTC.

This sequence joins TRBV29-1 and TRBJ2-7, with TRBD1 matching over 8 bases. Germline CDR1 is SQVTM and CDR2 is ANQGSEA. Trimming removed 4 bases from V and 3 bases from J; junction bases left unmatched: 11. The CDR3 totals 15 residues. CDR3 nucleotide sequence: TGCAGCGTTGTTCCTAATGACAGGGGTGTCTACGAGCAGTACTTC. It codes for CSVVPNDRGVYEQYF.

This clonotype was recorded at least ten times. The chain recombines TRBV28 with TRBJ1-5, with D perhaps TRBD1 (5 bases). CDR1 is MDHEN, CDR2 SYDVKM, per germline. The V and J ends lost 6 bases and 2 bases respectively, with 20 bases between them. The CDR3 covers 17 residues. The chain's CDR3 is CASREARGGNRNQPQHF. The CDR3 DNA sequence: TGTGCCAGCAGAGAGGCTCGGGGGGGAAACCGCAATCAGCCCCAGCATTTT.

Only a few counts were recorded for this clonotype. The V call is TRBV5-5, the J call TRBJ2-2; D perhaps matches TRBD1 (6 bases). Germline V lookup: CDR1 SGHKS, CDR2 YYEKEE (reference sequence). The CDR3 is 12 residues long. V lost 4 bases to trimming and J lost 8 bases, with 9 bases between them. The CDR3 protein is CASSPGVGELFF. CDR3 nucleotides: TGTGCCAGCAGCCCAGGGGTGGGGGAGCTGTTTTTT.

This clonotype was observed a few times. V usage is TRBV6-1 and J usage is TRBJ2-7, with 10 bases matching TRBD2. This CDR3 is built from 14 residues. Germline CDR1 MNHNS, CDR2 SASEGT. V trimming: 6 bases; J trimming: 2 bases; junction bases outside the gene matches: 4. The CDR3 loop is CASRGLAETYEQYF. For the CDR3, the DNA is TGTGCCAGCAGAGGACTAGCGGAAACCTACGAGCAGTACTTC.

This clonotype was seen at least ten times. CDR3 in amino acids: CASSPGGAGTDTQYF. For the CDR3, the DNA is TGTGCCAGCAGTCCAGGGGGCGCGGGCACAGATACGCAGTATTTT. The chain combines TRBV28 with TRBJ2-3; 8 bases match TRBD1. The CDR3 totals 15 residues. Germline V gives CDR1 MDHEN, CDR2 SYDVKM. The V and J ends lost 5 bases and 1 base, in that order; junction bases with no gene match: 5. The whole variable domain, filled in from reference TRBV28 and TRBJ2-3, reads DVKVTQSSRYLVKRTGEKVFLECVQDMDHENMFWYRQDPGLGLRLIYFSYDVKMKEKGDIPEGYSVSREKKERFSLILESASTNQTSMYLCASSPGGAGTDTQYFGPGTRLTVL.

This clonotype was detected many times. The chain employs TRBV2 and TRBJ1-2; the match to TRBD1 covers 9 bases. The germline V gene encodes CDR1 SNHLY and CDR2 FYNNEI. The V and J ends lost 6 bases and 6 bases, in that order; junction bases with no gene match: 11. This CDR3 is built from 15 residues. CDR3: CASSETGTGMDGYTF. The CDR3 nucleotides are TGTGCCAGCAGCGAAACGGGGACAGGGATGGATGGCTACACCTTC.

This clonotype was recorded a few times. It may be a read error: a sequence one base away is much more abundant. V usage is TRBV28 and J usage is TRBJ2-7; no definite D call. CDR3 length: 13 amino acids. CDR1 and CDR2 (germline): MDHEN, SYDVKM. CDR3 sequence reads: CASNPLVGYVQYF. CDR3 nucleotide sequence: TGTGCCAGCAATCCTCTCGTGGGATACGTGCAGTACTTC.

As regards this clonotype: One junction end disagrees with the germline gene, perhaps due to a read error. This chain uses TRBV5-1 with TRBJ2-5; D could derive from TRBD1 or TRBD2 (5 bases each). The V gene's germline CDR1 is SGHRS and CDR2 YFSETQ. The CDR3 contains 13 residues. DNA of the CDR3: TGCGCCAGCAGCTTGTGGGACCAAGGGACCCAGTACTTC. Its protein product is CASSLWDQGTQYF.

This clonotype came up a few times. The chain uses TRBV12-3 or TRBV12-4 and TRBJ1-2, with a weak D call TRBD1 (6 bases). Trimming took off 6 bases at V and 6 bases at J, with 14 bases between the two ends. This CDR3 comprises 13 residues. As DNA, the CDR3 is TGTGCCAGCAGCTCAGACAGGTTTAATGGCTACACCTTC. Translation: CASSSDRFNGYTF.

This clonotype was observed a few times. This sequence joins TRBV20-1 and TRBJ1-5; D uncertain. The CDR3 extends over 14 amino acids. The germline CDR1 and CDR2 sequences are DFQATT and SNEGSKA (reference sequence). The V end was cut by 0 bases, the J end by 0 bases, with 6 bases between. CDR3 protein: CSARDPRSNQPQHF. In DNA, the CDR3 is TGCAGTGCTAGAGATCCCCGTAGCAATCAGCCCCAGCATTTT.

The V gene is TRBV14, the J gene TRBJ1-4; TRBD1 is a possible D gene (5 bases). CDR3 size: 16 residues. Trimming left V 1 base short and J 6 bases short, with 15 bases between. Germline loops: CDR1 SGHDN, CDR2 FVKESK. Here the CDR3 DNA reads TGTGCCAGCAGCCAAGGGTTTCGGGGCTGGGATGAAAAACTGTTTTTT. Translating gives CASSQGFRGWDEKLFF.

Worth noting for this clonotype: This sequence may be a read error, since a much larger clone differs from it by one base. The rearrangement links TRBV7-2 to TRBJ1-5; no definite D call. Per germline, CDR1 SGHTA and CDR2 FQGNSA. V lost 7 bases and J lost 0, with 16 bases in between. The CDR3 loop spans 16 amino acids. The CDR3: CASTGGRANSNQPQHF. Here the CDR3 DNA reads TGTGCCAGCACCGGAGGACGGGCTAATAGCAATCAGCCCCAGCATTTT. Complete variable domain (other parts from reference TRBV7-2 and TRBJ1-5): GAGVSQSPSNKVTEKGKDVELRCDPISGHTALYWYRQSLGQGLEFLIYFQGNSAPDKSGLPSDRFSAERTGGSVSTLTIQRTQQEDSAVYLCASTGGRANSNQPQHFGDGTRLSIL.

This clonotype was seen a handful of times. The chain has TRBV19 and TRBJ2-2; 7 bases are a match to TRBD1. CDR1 and CDR2 from the germline V gene are LNHDA and SQIVND (reference sequence). The CDR3 is made up of 14 amino acids. The V and J ends lost 7 bases and 3 bases, in that order; junction bases with no gene match: 5. This CDR3 reads CASKGARDTGELFF. The DNA for the CDR3 is TGTGCCAGTAAGGGGGCGCGAGACACCGGGGAGCTGTTTTTT.

This clonotype was found many times. The CDR3: CASRQTGEGTEAFF. In DNA form, the CDR3 reads TGTGCCAGCAGACAGACAGGAGAAGGGACTGAAGCTTTCTTT. J is TRBJ1-1 and V is TRBV3-1; TRBD1 might be the D (6 bases). In germline, CDR1 is LGHDT, CDR2 YNNKEL (reference sequence). Trimming pared 6 bases from V and 5 bases from J, leaving 16 bases between. The CDR3 covers 14 residues.

The rearrangement joins TRBV3-1 to TRBJ1-2, with D perhaps matching TRBD1 (5 bases). Trimming stripped 3 bases from V and 6 bases from J, with 17 bases between. The CDR3 sequence is 15 residues long. Germline V gene lookup returns CDR1 LGHDT and CDR2 YNNKEL (reference sequence). CDR3 protein: CASSHQILGTDGYTF. CDR3 sequence (DNA): TGTGCCAGCAGCCATCAAATTTTGGGGACTGATGGCTACACCTTC.

This clonotype was observed a few times. V and J are TRBV20-1 and TRBJ2-1; D remains unclear. The CDR3 is 14 amino acids. The V and J ends lost 3 bases and 4 bases respectively, with 13 bases between them. Germline values: CDR1 DFQATT, CDR2 SNEGSKA (reference sequence). The CDR3 sequence: CSASRPPPYNEQFF. CDR3 coding DNA: TGCAGTGCTAGTCGCCCGCCCCCATACAATGAGCAGTTCTTC.